The 15 T cell receptor beta chains below all came from one sample that was sequenced in a study of OX40 agonist ivuxolimab in advanced cancers. Clones were sequenced by immunoSEQ multiplex PCR, and TCRdb holds only the in-frame ones, with some missing. Of roughly 21,000 clones in the sample, around 90% are singletons; the top ten hold about 10%. Source: CD4+ or CD8+ T cells sorted from blood, taken in a trial of the OX40 agonist ivuxolimab. The receptors shown here come from an adult with an advanced solid tumor such as melanoma, head and neck, liver or kidney cancer.

The chain employs TRBV19 and TRBJ1-1, with 7 bases aligning to TRBD1. The CDR3 contains 15 residues. Germline loops: CDR1 LNHDA, CDR2 SQIVND (reference sequence). J was trimmed by 4 bases and V by 4 bases; bases with no gene match: 9. CDR3 loop: CASSTPTGRRTEAFF. CDR3 bases: TGTGCCAGTAGTACCCCGACAGGGAGGCGCACTGAAGCTTTCTTT.

V and J are TRBV29-1 and TRBJ2-7, with 10 bases identical to TRBD2. CDR3 length: 15 residues. J was trimmed by 2 bases and V by 7 bases; bases with no gene match: 11. Germline CDR1 SQVTM, CDR2 ANQGSEA. The CDR3 bases are TGCAGCGGATCCGGGACTAGCGACTTACCCTACGAGCAGTACTTC. It encodes CSGSGTSDLPYEQYF.

In this sample, this clone turned up a few times. The J gene is TRBJ1-1, the V gene TRBV30; D gene ambiguous. V gave up 2 bases and J gave up 7 bases, with 17 bases separating them. Germline V gene sequence: CDR1 GTSNPN, CDR2 SVGIG (reference sequence). The length of the CDR3 is 14 residues. CDR3 sequence reads: CAWSPPGGKGEAFF. The CDR3, as DNA: TGTGCCTGGAGTCCCCCGGGAGGGAAAGGTGAAGCTTTCTTT.

CDR3 loop: CASSYLAGGETQYF. CDR3 DNA: TGTGCCAGCAGTTACTTAGCGGGGGGAGAGACCCAGTACTTC. The chain links TRBV6-5 to TRBJ2-5; 10 bases match TRBD2. The junction had 0 bases not matched to a gene; V was cut back by 1 base and J by 4 bases. CDR1 MNHEY and CDR2 SVGAGI come from the germline V gene. This CDR3 contains 14 residues.

The rearrangement links TRBV27 to TRBJ1-2; TRBD1 matches at 9 bases. This CDR3 spans 15 amino acids. The ends lost 6 bases at V and 7 bases at J; junction bases unmatched: 12. Per the germline V gene, CDR1 is MNHEY and CDR2 is SMNVEV (reference sequence). The CDR3 loop is CASSPGQGSVVGYTF. In DNA form, the CDR3 reads TGTGCCAGCAGCCCGGGACAGGGTTCGGTAGTTGGCTACACCTTC.

In this sample, this clone turned up a few times. The chain has TRBV6-6 and TRBJ1-1, with D perhaps TRBD1 (5 bases). Germline V lookup: CDR1 MNHNY, CDR2 SVGAGI (reference sequence). This CDR3 contains 11 residues. The germline V and J ends were trimmed by 6 bases and 10 bases, with 12 bases remaining between them. The CDR3 DNA follows: TGTGCCAGCAGCCAAGGGGCGGTAGCTTTCTTT. Encoded protein: CASSQGAVAFF.

The chain uses TRBV25-1 and TRBJ2-1, with D unclear. The CDR3 totals 13 residues. Between the trimmed V and J ends, which lost 1 base and 5 bases, there was a span of 6 bases. Germline assignment: CDR1 MGHDK and CDR2 SYGVNS. CDR3 residues: CASSELGDNEQFF. CDR3 nucleotide sequence: TGTGCCAGCAGTGAATTGGGTGACAATGAGCAGTTCTTC.

V and J are TRBV5-1 and TRBJ2-2; the match to TRBD1 covers 7 bases. The CDR3 totals 15 residues. Germline assignment: CDR1 SGHRS and CDR2 YFSETQ. The trim removed 2 bases at V and 6 bases at J, leaving 7 bases unmatched. The CDR3 DNA reads TGCGCCAGCAGCTTAGAGGGACAGACGGCCGGGGAGCTGTTTTTT. This sequence encodes CASSLEGQTAGELFF.

The CDR3 loop reads CASSQGRMRAGTEAFF. DNA for the CDR3: TGCGCCAGCAGTCAAGGAAGAATGAGGGCAGGCACTGAAGCTTTCTTT. The chain links TRBV23-1 to TRBJ1-1; D is unresolved. TRBV23-1 is filed as an ORF, its function uncertain. The germline V and J ends were trimmed by 2 bases and 4 bases, with 17 bases remaining between them. CDR3 length: 16 residues.

The chain carries TRBV29-1 and TRBJ1-1; D uncertain. V lost 6 bases and J 0 bases, leaving 2 bases between the germline ends. CDR1 SQVTM and CDR2 ANQGSEA come from the germline V gene. The length of the CDR3 is 10 residues. CDR3 loop: CSVVNTEAFF. Here the CDR3 DNA reads TGCAGCGTCGTGAACACTGAAGCTTTCTTT.

The J gene is TRBJ2-7, the V gene TRBV9, with TRBD1 matching 9 bases. With V trimmed by 0 bases and J by 4 bases, 5 bases remained unmatched. CDR3 length: 15 amino acids. Germline V lookup: CDR1 SGDLS, CDR2 YYNGEE. Written as DNA, the CDR3 is TGTGCCAGCAGCGTAGCGGACAGGGGATTTTACGAGCAGTACTTC. Translating gives CASSVADRGFYEQYF.

CDR3: CASSQERGWSNQPQHF. In DNA, the CDR3 is TGCGCCAGCAGCCAAGAACGGGGCTGGAGCAATCAGCCCCAGCATTTT. The V gene is TRBV4-1, the J gene TRBJ1-5, with D possibly matching TRBD1 (5 bases). The V gene's germline CDR1 is MGHRA and CDR2 YSYEKL. Between the trimmed V and J ends, which lost 0 bases and 1 base, there was a span of 10 bases. CDR3 length: 16 residues.

The genes are TRBV18 and TRBJ2-7; 10 nucleotides line up with TRBD1. The germline V gene has CDR1 KGHSH and CDR2 LQKENI. V trimming: 3 bases; J trimming: 3 bases; junction bases outside the gene matches: 2. The length of the CDR3 is 14 residues. The CDR3 nucleotides read TGTGCCAGCTCACCGGGACAGGGGTTCTACGAGCAGTACTTC. Translation: CASSPGQGFYEQYF.

The sample holds a few counts of this clone. The rearrangement uses TRBV27 and TRBJ2-1, with D possibly matching TRBD1 (6 bases). Germline-derived CDR1 and CDR2 are MNHEY and SMNVEV (reference sequence). The CDR3 is 16 amino acids. Trimming left V 4 bases short and J 7 bases short, with 20 bases between. CDR3 residues: CASSSPYTRGRNEQFF. CDR3 nucleotides: TGTGCCAGCAGTTCACCATATACCAGGGGACGGAATGAGCAGTTCTTC.

V is TRBV7-8 and J is TRBJ2-7; 9 bases agree with TRBD1. V was clipped by 5 bases and J by 1 base; unmatched bases: 9. Looked up from germline, CDR1 is SGHVS and CDR2 is FQNEAQ. This CDR3 is 16 amino acids long. CDR3 nucleotides: TGTGCCAGCAGCCCGGCCCCCGGGACAGGGTCCTACGAGCAGTACTTC. It encodes CASSPAPGTGSYEQYF. Variable domain in full (rest from reference TRBV7-8 and TRBJ2-7): GAGVSQSPRYKVAKRGQDVALRCDPISGHVSLFWYQQALGQGPEFLTYFQNEAQLDKSGLPSDRFFAERPEGSVSTLKIQRTQQEDSAVYLCASSPAPGTGSYEQYFGPGTRLTVT.